This TCR beta chain was sequenced for a study of blood T cell repertoires in COVID-19. On the study more broadly: Samples came from the United States, Italy and Spain, spanning acute and convalescent COVID-19.

Some clones are missing from TCRdb's copy, which holds only in-frame ones; the method was immunoSEQ multiplex PCR. The table includes about 240,000 clones, around 90% detected once. Germline loops: CDR1 SGHVS, CDR2 FNYEAQ. J lost 2 bases, V lost 3 bases, and 4 bases had no gene match. The CDR3 covers 15 residues. All enrollees were about 18 to 90 years old and from about 25 US areas. Participant reports of clinical history set cohort assignment. This chain connects TRBV7-6 to TRBJ2-7; 10 bases agree with TRBD1. What was sequenced was PBMCs or T cells enriched from blood (not recorded which). The receptor comes from a woman aged 25 to 39 with acute COVID-19. The CDR3, as DNA: TGTGCCAGCAGCTTGGAAGGACAGGGGGCCTACGAGCAGTACTTC. This encodes CASSLEGQGAYEQYF.